What follows are 32 T cell receptor beta chains derived from one specimen sequenced in a study of early T cells in non-severe SARS-CoV-2 infection. Via MiXCR, TCRdb re-called the 5' RACE reads, giving one row per CDR3 protein. The table shows tens of thousands of distinct CDR3 sequences, with 14% occurring only once. Sequencing was done on a sample of whole blood. The receptor source for this set is an adult who was a healthcare worker with PCR-confirmed SARS-CoV-2 infection or an uninfected control (not recorded which).

CDR3 sequence (DNA): TGTGCCAGCAGTCGATCGGGCAGAATGAACACTGAAGCTTTCTTT. It translates to CASSRSGRMNTEAFF. The chain carries TRBV7-2 and TRBJ1-1; no reliable D call. V lost 6 bases and J 0 bases, leaving 14 bases between the germline ends. The germline V gene has CDR1 SGHTA and CDR2 FQGNSA. The CDR3 length is 15 residues. The full variable domain, in which reference TRBV7-2 and TRBJ1-1 provide the parts outside the CDR3, is GAGVSQSPSNKVTEKGKDVELRCDPISGHTALYWYRQSLGQGLEFLIYFQGNSAPDKSGLPSDRFSAERTGGSVSTLTIQRTQQEDSAVYLCASSRSGRMNTEAFFGQGTRLTVV.

A few counts support this clonotype. The chain joins TRBV5-1 to TRBJ1-6; maybe TRBD1 (6 bases). Between the trimmed V and J ends, which lost 0 bases and 9 bases, there was a span of 16 bases. Germline V gives CDR1 SGHRS, CDR2 YFSETQ. This CDR3 region has 16 residues. CDR3 sequence: CASSLEKTGPFSPLHF. CDR3 sequence (DNA): TGCGCCAGCAGCTTGGAGAAAACAGGGCCCTTTTCACCCCTCCACTTT.

The chain links TRBV7-2 to TRBJ1-1, with D possibly TRBD1 on 5 matching bases. The CDR3 contains 12 residues. The germline V gene has CDR1 SGHTA and CDR2 FQGNSA. The ends were cut back, 3 bases at V and 6 bases at J, with 8 bases in the middle. The CDR3 here is CASSFSGPEAFF. DNA of the CDR3: TGTGCCAGCAGCTTCTCAGGGCCTGAAGCTTTCTTT. The full variable domain, rest sourced from reference TRBV7-2 and TRBJ1-1, is GAGVSQSPSNKVTEKGKDVELRCDPISGHTALYWYRQSLGQGLEFLIYFQGNSAPDKSGLPSDRFSAERTGGSVSTLTIQRTQQEDSAVYLCASSFSGPEAFFGQGTRLTVV.

This clonotype was seen more than once but under ten times. The genes are TRBV28 and TRBJ2-5; 7 positions agree with TRBD1. This CDR3 is 15 amino acids long. Germline V lookup: CDR1 MDHEN, CDR2 SYDVKM. J was trimmed by 2 bases and V by 3 bases; bases with no gene match: 6. CDR3 sequence reads: CASSFKGAWQETQYF. The CDR3 coding sequence is TGTGCCAGCAGTTTTAAGGGGGCTTGGCAAGAGACCCAGTACTTC.

The table lists this clonotype with a few counts. The genes are TRBV20-1 and TRBJ2-6, with D unclear. This CDR3 contains 13 residues. Trimming removed 6 bases at V and 4 bases at J, with 10 bases between. From germline, CDR1 is DFQATT and CDR2 SNEGSKA (reference sequence). This CDR3 reads CSAPEHGANVLTF. As DNA, the CDR3 is TGCAGTGCCCCCGAGCACGGGGCCAACGTCCTGACTTTC.

The chain joins TRBV12-3 or TRBV12-4 to TRBJ1-1, with D tentatively TRBD1 (5 bases). The CDR3 is made up of 13 amino acids. Trimming removed 6 bases from V and 5 bases from J, with 13 bases in between. The chain's CDR3 is CASRAWDVTEAFF. CDR3 sequence (DNA): TGTGCCAGCAGGGCCTGGGACGTGACTGAAGCTTTCTTT.

V gene TRBV28 combines with J gene TRBJ1-5, with TRBD1 matching 8 bases. The J segment lost 0 bases and the V segment lost 5 bases, leaving 15 bases of the junction unmatched. Germline V gives CDR1 MDHEN, CDR2 SYDVKM. This CDR3 has 19 amino acids. Here the CDR3 reads CASSTTTGALTYSNQPQHF. DNA for the CDR3: TGTGCCAGCAGTACTACGACAGGGGCCCTCACCTATAGCAATCAGCCCCAGCATTTT.

About this clonotype: Because it lacks the conserved phenylalanine or tryptophan at the end, this CDR3 is likely a read error. The V and J genes are TRBV9 and TRBJ1-1, with 7 positions matching TRBD1. Per germline, CDR1 SGDLS and CDR2 YYNGEE. This CDR3 spans 18 amino acids. The V and J ends lost 0 bases and 3 bases, in that order; junction bases with no gene match: 14. CDR3 DNA sequence: TGTGCCAGCAGCGTAGTCTATCTGACCCACGACAGGGACACTGAAGCTTTCTTG. As protein: CASSVVYLTHDRDTEAFL.

The rearrangement uses TRBV14 and TRBJ2-1; 12 nucleotides agree with TRBD2. The germline gives CDR1 SGHDN, CDR2 FVKESK. This CDR3 comprises 16 residues. Trimming took 4 bases from V and 8 from J; bases not matched to a gene: 9. CDR3 sequence reads: CASSLNLAGGRDEQFF. CDR3 DNA: TGTGCCAGCAGCCTGAACCTAGCGGGGGGGCGCGATGAGCAGTTCTTC.

The chain combines TRBV19 with TRBJ1-4; 7 positions match TRBD1. V dropped 9 bases and J dropped 8; count of bases not matched to a gene: 9. CDR1 LNHDA and CDR2 SQIVND come from the germline V gene (reference sequence). This CDR3 region has 13 residues. The CDR3 sequence: CASRTGPLEKLFF. The CDR3 DNA sequence: TGTGCCAGCAGGACAGGCCCTCTGGAAAAACTGTTTTTT. Variable domain in full (rest from reference TRBV19 and TRBJ1-4): DGGITQSPKYLFRKEGQNVTLSCEQNLNHDAMYWYRQDPGQGLRLIYYSQIVNDFQKGDIAEGYSVSREKKESFPLTVTSAQKNPTAFYLCASRTGPLEKLFFGSGTQLSVL.

This chain connects TRBV11-2 to TRBJ1-5; D remains unclear. The CDR3 runs 14 residues. Trimming took 3 bases from V and 1 from J, leaving 7 bases between them. CDR1 SGHAT and CDR2 FQNNGV come from the germline V gene. CDR3: CASSFGRSNQPQHF. The CDR3, as DNA: TGTGCCAGCAGCTTCGGACGGAGCAATCAGCCCCAGCATTTT.

This chain joins TRBV5-4 and TRBJ2-5, with TRBD2 matching 15 bases. Germline V gives CDR1 SGHNT, CDR2 YYREEE (reference sequence). After removal of 4 bases from V and 3 bases from J, the junction contained 4 bases not matched to a gene. The CDR3 runs to 16 residues. The CDR3 DNA sequence: TGTGCCAGCAGCCCGGGACTAGCGGGGGGCAAAGAGACCCAGTACTTC. As protein: CASSPGLAGGKETQYF.

This clonotype was found a few times. V and J are TRBV20-1 and TRBJ1-1; D ambiguous. The CDR3 sequence is 12 residues long. The germline V and J ends were trimmed by 2 bases and 4 bases, with 8 bases remaining between them. From germline, CDR1 is DFQATT and CDR2 SNEGSKA (reference sequence). This CDR3 reads CSARRGSTEAFF. DNA for the CDR3: TGCAGTGCTAGAAGAGGGAGCACTGAAGCTTTCTTT.

This clonotype was counted a few times. The chain recombines TRBV3-1 with TRBJ2-7, with a weak D call TRBD2 (7 bases). Trimming left V 10 bases short and J 4 bases short, with 20 bases between. Germline lookup yields CDR1 LGHDT and CDR2 YNNKEL (reference sequence). The CDR3 sequence is 14 residues long. The CDR3 DNA sequence: TGTGCCACCTCCCCGCGGGGGCCAAGATACGAGCAGTACTTC. It encodes CATSPRGPRYEQYF.

This sequence joins TRBV13 and TRBJ2-1, with 8 bases fitting TRBD2. Germline CDR1 is PRHDT and CDR2 is FYEKMQ (reference sequence). This CDR3 is built from 14 residues. The V segment lost 1 base and the J segment 6 bases; nucleotides outside the gene matches: 2. CDR3 loop: CASSLAGGINEQFF. The DNA for the CDR3 is TGTGCCAGCAGCTTAGCGGGGGGGATCAATGAGCAGTTCTTC.

The J gene is TRBJ2-1, the V gene TRBV19, with a tentative D call TRBD2 (6 bases). Germline lookup yields CDR1 LNHDA and CDR2 SQIVND (reference sequence). V lost 3 bases, J lost 5 bases, and 11 bases lay in between. The CDR3 is 14 amino acids. The CDR3 region has the DNA TGTGCCAGTAGTATCCGGGACTCTAACAATGAGCAGTTCTTC. Protein sequence: CASSIRDSNNEQFF.

CDR3 region: CASSWQTGPYEQYF. In DNA, the CDR3 is TGTGCCAGCAGCTGGCAGACAGGCCCCTACGAGCAGTACTTC. The gene calls are TRBV7-8 and TRBJ2-7; tentatively, D is TRBD1 (6 bases). V lost 4 bases to trimming and J lost 2 bases, with 12 bases between them. Germline V gene lookup returns CDR1 SGHVS and CDR2 FQNEAQ. This CDR3 contains 14 residues.

Only a few counts were recorded for this clonotype. The rearrangement links TRBV18 to TRBJ2-7; a possible D gene is TRBD2 (6 bases). Per the germline V gene, CDR1 is KGHSH and CDR2 is LQKENI. V lost 0 bases to trimming and J lost 7 bases, with 7 bases between them. The CDR3 is 12 amino acids. CDR3 DNA: TGTGCCAGCTCACCACCCGGGGGAGAGCAGTACTTC. Translation: CASSPPGGEQYF. The variable domain in full, with the rest retrieved from reference TRBV18 and TRBJ2-7, is NAGVMQNPRHLVRRRGQEARLRCSPMKGHSHVYWYRQLPEEGLKFMVYLQKENIIDESGMPKERFSAEFPKEGPSILRIQQVVRGDSAAYFCASSPPGGEQYFGPGTRLTVT.

There are many counts of this clonotype. J is TRBJ2-2 and V is TRBV20-1; 7 positions agree with TRBD2. The V segment lost 2 bases and the J segment 0 bases; nucleotides outside the gene matches: 9. CDR1 is DFQATT and CDR2 is SNEGSKA in the germline V gene (reference sequence). The CDR3 spans 17 residues. Written as DNA, the CDR3 is TGCAGTGCTAGATTGTCTCGGGGGGTTACGAACACCGGGGAGCTGTTTTTT. It yields the protein CSARLSRGVTNTGELFF.

This chain joins TRBV29-1 and TRBJ2-7; D unresolved. The germline V and J ends were trimmed by 2 bases and 3 bases, with 5 bases remaining between them. In germline, CDR1 is SQVTM, CDR2 ANQGSEA. The CDR3 spans 11 residues. The CDR3 region is CSVEISYEQYF. The CDR3 DNA reads as TGCAGCGTTGAAATAAGCTACGAGCAGTACTTC.

This clonotype was counted many times. The chain combines TRBV18 with TRBJ1-5; D unresolved. Deletions cut 3 bases from V and 4 bases from J, with 13 bases between. The CDR3 has 15 residues. Per germline, CDR1 KGHSH and CDR2 LQKENI. The CDR3 is CASSPTGRGNQPQHF. CDR3 coding DNA: TGTGCCAGCTCACCGACGGGCAGAGGGAATCAGCCCCAGCATTTT.

The CDR3 nucleotides read TGTGCCAGTAGTACCAACCGAAAACTGTTTTTT. This encodes CASSTNRKLFF. V usage is TRBV19 and J usage is TRBJ1-4, with D unresolved. V was shortened by 4 bases and J by 10 bases, with 7 bases between the two germline ends. The CDR3 covers 11 residues. Germline loops: CDR1 LNHDA, CDR2 SQIVND (reference sequence).

The chain carries TRBV3-1 and TRBJ1-2; D unresolved. CDR1 and CDR2 (germline): LGHDT, YNNKEL (reference sequence). This CDR3 is 14 amino acids long. The ends were cut back, 3 bases at V and 4 bases at J, with 12 bases in the middle. The CDR3: CASSHSDLFYGYTF. CDR3 DNA: TGTGCCAGCAGCCACTCTGACCTTTTCTATGGCTACACCTTC.

This chain joins TRBV6-4 and TRBJ1-2; D ambiguous. The germline gives CDR1 MRHNA, CDR2 SNTAGT. This CDR3 region has 11 residues. V was cut by 3 bases and J by 5 bases, with 4 bases left in between. The CDR3 coding sequence is TGTGCCAGCAGTGAGGGTTATGGCTACACCTTC. Protein sequence: CASSEGYGYTF.

Of note for this clonotype: At one end the junction does not follow the germline gene, possibly because of a read error. This chain connects TRBV4-3 to TRBJ2-3, with a tentative D call TRBD1 (7 bases). The CDR3 runs to 17 residues. The germline V gene has CDR1 LGHNA and CDR2 YSLEER. CDR3 region: CAGSHASRGVSTDTQYF. In DNA, the CDR3 is TGCGCCGGCAGCCATGCGAGCAGGGGGGTCAGCACAGATACGCAGTATTTT.

CDR3 amino acids: CASSYPAGGWYTYEQYF. The DNA for the CDR3 is TGTGCCAGCAGTTACCCGGCAGGGGGATGGTACACCTACGAGCAGTACTTC. The chain employs TRBV6-2 or TRBV6-3 and TRBJ2-7; 7 nucleotides line up with TRBD1. Germline CDR1 MNHEY, CDR2 SVGEGT. The CDR3 length is 17 residues. Trimming removed 2 bases from V and 2 bases from J; junction bases left unmatched: 12.

The table lists this clonotype with a few counts. V and J are TRBV11-3 and TRBJ2-2, with D uncertain. This CDR3 has 13 amino acids. Trimming removed 3 bases from V and 5 bases from J, with 7 bases in between. Germline V gives CDR1 SGHNT, CDR2 YENEEA. The CDR3 is CASSLPGTGELFF. The CDR3 nucleotides read TGTGCCAGCAGCTTGCCCGGGACCGGGGAGCTGTTTTTT.

Details on this clonotype: The junction departs from germline at one end; a sequencing error may be responsible. The chain links TRBV5-4 to TRBJ2-5, with D unclear. The CDR3 totals 13 residues. The germline V gene has CDR1 SGHNT and CDR2 YYREEE (reference sequence). The CDR3 DNA reads as TGTGCCAGCAGCCTCTGGGGAAAAGAGTCCCAGTACTTC. Translating it yields CASSLWGKESQYF.

This clonotype was seen a few times. The chain joins TRBV29-1 to TRBJ2-1, with D possibly TRBD1 on 9 matching bases. CDR1 SQVTM and CDR2 ANQGSEA come from the germline V gene. V was pared by 8 bases and J by 9 bases, with 23 bases between. This CDR3 is built from 14 residues. The CDR3, as DNA: TGCAGCTCCCCTCGGGAGGGACAGGGTAGTGAGCAGTTCTTC. Amino acid sequence: CSSPREGQGSEQFF.

The rearrangement uses TRBV5-1 and TRBJ1-5; maybe TRBD1 (6 bases). The CDR3 extends over 14 amino acids. CDR1 and CDR2 (germline): SGHRS, YFSETQ. Deletions cut 0 bases from V and 8 bases from J, with 12 bases between. CDR3 DNA: TGCGCCAGCAGCTTGGACGGGGGCAGGGAGCCCCAGCATTTT. Translating gives CASSLDGGREPQHF. The full variable domain, its missing parts supplied by reference TRBV5-1 and TRBJ1-5, is KAGVTQTPRYLIKTRGQQVTLSCSPISGHRSVSWYQQTPGQGLQFLFEYFSETQRNKGNFPGRFSGRQFSNSRSEMNVSTLELGDSALYLCASSLDGGREPQHFGDGTRLSIL.

V usage is TRBV9 and J usage is TRBJ1-6; no clear D. V lost 0 bases and J lost 9, with 16 bases in between. There are 16 residues in the CDR3. The germline V gene has CDR1 SGDLS and CDR2 YYNGEE. The CDR3 here is CASSVAEAPRASPLHF. Here the CDR3 DNA reads TGTGCCAGCAGCGTAGCCGAGGCTCCGCGGGCTTCACCCCTCCACTTT. Full variable domain (remainder filled in from reference TRBV9 and TRBJ1-6): DSGVTQTPKHLITATGQRVTLRCSPRSGDLSVYWYQQSLDQGLQFLIQYYNGEERAKGNILERFSAQQFPDLHSELNLSSLELGDSALYFCASSVAEAPRASPLHFGNGTRLTVT.

The chain combines TRBV11-2 with TRBJ1-5; D is unclear. The V end was cut by 5 bases, the J end by 0 bases, with 8 bases between. This CDR3 is 14 amino acids long. CDR1 and CDR2 (germline): SGHAT, FQNNGV. The CDR3 loop is CASSEEYSNQPQHF. For the CDR3, the DNA is TGTGCCAGCAGCGAAGAATATAGCAATCAGCCCCAGCATTTT.